These 5 T cell receptor beta chains share one sample of origin, sequenced in a study of CD8+CD57+ T cells in acquired aplastic anemia. An expansion of CD8+CD57+ cells by flow cytometry had been shown in patients chosen for sequencing. Genomic DNA provided the template from which TCR beta VDJ and CDR3 profiles were obtained. TCRdb called the reads again in MiXCR, with one record for every CDR3 protein. The sample contains approximately 260,000 distinct CDR3 sequences, approximately 86% of which appear only once. The sequenced sample was sorted CD4+, CD8+, or CD8+CD57+ T cells (not recorded which) from PBMCs. The receptors were gathered from a human donor with aplastic anemia.

This rearrangement joins TRBV7-2 to TRBJ1-2; 7 bases map to TRBD1. Germline CDR1 reads SGHTA; CDR2 reads FQGNSA. This CDR3 comprises 11 residues. V shed 4 bases and J 8 bases; nucleotides not matched to a gene: 1. The CDR3 is CASSWGQGYTF. For the CDR3, the DNA is TGTGCCAGCAGCTGGGGACAGGGCTACACCTTC. The full variable domain, its missing parts supplied by reference TRBV7-2 and TRBJ1-2, is GAGVSQSPSNKVTEKGKDVELRCDPISGHTALYWYRQSLGQGLEFLIYFQGNSAPDKSGLPSDRFSAERTGGSVSTLTIQRTQQEDSAVYLCASSWGQGYTFGSGTRLTVV.

The CDR3 DNA follows: TGTGCCAGCAGCTTAGCTAGTGAGACCCAGTACTTC. This encodes CASSLASETQYF. V usage is TRBV7-8 and J usage is TRBJ2-1; no clear D. The DNA end favors TRBJ2-5, so the J call may be wrong. Germline assignment: CDR1 SGHVS and CDR2 FQNEAQ. The CDR3 is 12 amino acids.

The CDR3 reads CASSLDLTEDQKLFF. As DNA, the CDR3 is TGTGCCAGCAGCTTAGATCTGACAGAGGATCAAAAACTGTTTTTT. The V call is TRBV11-3, the J call TRBJ1-4, with D perhaps matching TRBD1 (5 bases). Germline-derived CDR1 and CDR2 are SGHNT and YENEEA. This CDR3 comprises 15 residues. V lost 0 bases to trimming and J lost 9 bases, with 14 bases between them.

This chain uses TRBV7-3 with TRBJ2-5; D gene uncertain. The CDR3 is 13 amino acids. V was trimmed by 6 bases and J by 3 bases, leaving 11 bases between them. Germline lookup yields CDR1 SGHTA and CDR2 FQGTGA. The CDR3, as DNA: TGTGCCAGCAGTTCGCATTTGGAAGAGACCCAGTACTTC. Its protein product is CASSSHLEETQYF.

The rearrangement joins TRBV5-1 to TRBJ2-7; 7 nucleotides match TRBD1. This CDR3 comprises 14 residues. Germline assignment: CDR1 SGHRS and CDR2 YFSETQ. The trim removed 3 bases at V and 4 bases at J, leaving 7 bases unmatched. CDR3 residues: CASSSTGFEYEQYF. In nucleotides, the CDR3 is TGCGCCAGCAGCTCGACAGGGTTTGAGTACGAGCAGTACTTC.